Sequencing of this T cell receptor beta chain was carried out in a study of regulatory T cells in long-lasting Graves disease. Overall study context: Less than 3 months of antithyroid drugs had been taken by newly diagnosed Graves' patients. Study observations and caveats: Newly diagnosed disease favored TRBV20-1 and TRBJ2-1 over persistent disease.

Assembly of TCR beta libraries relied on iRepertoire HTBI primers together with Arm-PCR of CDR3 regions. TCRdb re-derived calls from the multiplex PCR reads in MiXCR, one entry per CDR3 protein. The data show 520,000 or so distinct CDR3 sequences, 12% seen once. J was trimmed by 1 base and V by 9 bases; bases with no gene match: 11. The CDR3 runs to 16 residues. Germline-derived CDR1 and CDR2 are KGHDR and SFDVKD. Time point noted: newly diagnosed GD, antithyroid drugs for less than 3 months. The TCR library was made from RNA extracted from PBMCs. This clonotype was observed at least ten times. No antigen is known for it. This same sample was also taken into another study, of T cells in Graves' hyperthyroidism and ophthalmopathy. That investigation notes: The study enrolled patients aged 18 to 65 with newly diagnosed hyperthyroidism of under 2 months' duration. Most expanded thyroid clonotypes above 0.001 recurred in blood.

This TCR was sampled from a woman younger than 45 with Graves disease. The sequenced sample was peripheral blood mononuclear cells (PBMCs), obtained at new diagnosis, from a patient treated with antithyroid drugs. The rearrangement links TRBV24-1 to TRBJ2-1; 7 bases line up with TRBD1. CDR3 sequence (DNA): TGTGCCACCGCGCCGACAGGGTTAGGGTCCTACAATGAGCAGTTCTTC. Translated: CATAPTGLGSYNEQFF.